The 8 T cell receptor beta chains reported below all come from one sample, sequenced in a study of cytomegalovirus exposure and HLA in healthy donors. Assay used: immunoSEQ multiplex PCR; TCRdb lists only in-frame clones, some missing. The table records about 140,000 clones, roughly four fifths of them present only once. Sequencing was done on a sample of PBMCs. The receptors here all came from a man younger than 40 in good health and CMV-seropositive.

The J gene is TRBJ2-5, the V gene TRBV5-1; TRBD1 might be the D (5 bases). Trimming cost V 3 bases and J 7 bases, with 13 bases left between them. The CDR3 is 13 amino acids. The germline CDR1 and CDR2 sequences are SGHRS and YFSETQ. CDR3: CASSWVTERTQYF. The CDR3 DNA sequence: TGCGCCAGCAGCTGGGTGACAGAGAGGACCCAGTACTTC.

This chain uses TRBV10-2 with TRBJ1-1, with TRBD1 matching over 9 bases. The V and J ends lost 6 bases and 3 bases, in that order; junction bases with no gene match: 8. The germline CDR1 and CDR2 sequences are WSHSY and SAAADI. The CDR3 runs to 15 residues. CDR3 amino acids: CASRFTGGADTEAFF. CDR3 nucleotides: TGCGCCAGCAGGTTTACAGGGGGCGCGGACACTGAAGCTTTCTTT.

The CDR3 here is CASSLLRGGTYNEQFF. The CDR3 DNA sequence: TGTGCCAGCAGCTTACTGCGGGGGGGAACCTACAATGAGCAGTTCTTC. This chain joins TRBV7-8 and TRBJ2-1; TRBD2 aligns across 9 bases. Germline assignment: CDR1 SGHVS and CDR2 FQNEAQ. The V gene end was trimmed by 2 bases and the J gene end by 2 bases; junction bases not matched to a gene: 4. The CDR3 runs 16 residues.

The chain joins TRBV29-1 to TRBJ1-1, with a weak D call TRBD1 (5 bases). V lost 7 bases to trimming and J lost 1 base, with 16 bases between them. The CDR3 runs to 14 residues. The germline gives CDR1 SQVTM, CDR2 ANQGSEA. CDR3 sequence: CSAGWRDGNTEAFF. The CDR3 nucleotides read TGCAGCGCCGGGTGGAGGGACGGGAACACTGAAGCTTTCTTT. The complete variable domain, with remaining parts taken from reference TRBV29-1 and TRBJ1-1, reads SAVISQKPSRDICQRGTSLTIQCQVDSQVTMMFWYRQQPGQSLTLIATANQGSEATYESGFVIDKFPISRPNLTFSTLTVSNMSPEDSSIYLCSAGWRDGNTEAFFGQGTRLTVV.

This clone came up many times. The CDR3 DNA sequence: TGTGCCACTCGAAAGCAGGGGGCGCATGAAAAACTGTTTTTT. This sequence encodes CATRKQGAHEKLFF. The chain has TRBV19 and TRBJ1-4; 8 bases line up with TRBD1. This CDR3 spans 14 amino acids. The germline CDR1 and CDR2 sequences are LNHDA and SQIVND (reference sequence). The J segment lost 6 bases and the V segment lost 10 bases, leaving 10 bases of the junction unmatched.

The V and J genes are TRBV6-5 and TRBJ2-7; 12 bases agree with TRBD1. After removal of 4 bases from V and 7 bases from J, the junction contained 11 bases not matched to a gene. This CDR3 is built from 16 residues. Germline V gene sequence: CDR1 MNHEY, CDR2 SVGAGI. CDR3 bases: TGTGCCAGCAGTTCGCCTCCGGGACAGGGGGCGGGGGAGCAGTACTTC. Translated, it gives CASSSPPGQGAGEQYF.

The V call is TRBV18, the J call TRBJ2-2; maybe TRBD2 (6 bases). The CDR3 is 15 amino acids. The germline V gene encodes CDR1 KGHSH and CDR2 LQKENI. V was shortened by 1 base and J by 4 bases, with 10 bases between the two germline ends. The chain's CDR3 is CASSPLRETTGELFF. In nucleotides, the CDR3 is TGTGCCAGCTCACCACTCCGGGAGACCACCGGGGAGCTGTTTTTT.

The CDR3 here is CASSAGLQASQQFF. CDR3 DNA: TGTGCCAGCAGTGCGGGACTCCAAGCTAGTCAGCAGTTCTTC. The chain joins TRBV28 to TRBJ2-1; D is possibly TRBD2 (6 bases). The CDR3 runs to 14 residues. Germline V gene lookup returns CDR1 MDHEN and CDR2 SYDVKM. Trimming removed 5 bases at V and 11 bases at J, with 19 bases between.